This TCR beta chain was found in a study of T cells in Graves' hyperthyroidism and ophthalmopathy. From RNA transcripts, TCR beta CDR3 regions were amplified. First-round RT-PCR of the TCR CDR3 relied on the HTBI primer set. TCRdb redid the calling of the multiplex PCR reads with MiXCR, one entry per CDR3 protein. The data show fewer than 850,000 distinct CDR3 sequences, around 15% seen once. Patients counted as stable if ophthalmopathy did not develop within 18 months. Clinical symptoms, serum thyroxine, TRAb, thyroid ultrasound and orbital computed tomography established diagnosis. The CDR3 is 14 amino acids. Germline V gives CDR1 SGHAT, CDR2 FQNNGV. V shed 5 bases and J shed 8 bases, with 18 bases lying between them. Findings and limits, study-wide: A model of 13 V-J features distinguished ophthalmopathy from stable hyperthyroidism. The blood repertoire included most of the expanded thyroid clonotypes above 0.001.

This clonotype has ten or more counts. The antigen remains undetermined. This clonotype was sampled from a man aged 45-65 years with Graves' hyperthyroidism. Sequenced sample: blood. The chain couples TRBV11-2 to TRBJ1-2; perhaps TRBD1 as D (6 bases). CDR3 in DNA: TGTGCCAGCAGCCACACGCTTAACAGGGACGGCTACACCTTC. Encoded protein: CASSHTLNRDGYTF.